The 21 T cell receptor beta chains presented below share a single source sample, sequenced in a study of STAT5B mutations in CD4+ large granular lymphocyte leukemia. Clones were read by immunoSEQ multiplex PCR, and TCRdb kept only the in-frame ones, dropping some. Found here are about 20,000 clones, 78% of them singletons; the top ten hold 0.4% to 0.45%. The specimen sequenced was CD4+ T cells from blood buffy coats. Receptors were obtained from a human donor in good health.

J is TRBJ1-1 and V is TRBV20-1; the D is unclear. The CDR3 consists of 11 residues. Deletions cut 0 bases from V and 9 bases from J, with 8 bases between. Germline V CDR1 and CDR2: DFQATT, SNEGSKA (reference sequence). The CDR3 DNA reads TGCAGTGCTAGAGATAGGACCCAAGCTTTCTTT. This gives the protein CSARDRTQAFF.

The chain links TRBV5-1 to TRBJ2-2, with TRBD2 matching over 9 bases. CDR3 length: 15 amino acids. Germline-derived CDR1 and CDR2 are SGHRS and YFSETQ. The V segment lost 4 bases and the J segment 5 bases; nucleotides outside the gene matches: 6. DNA of the CDR3: TGCGCCAGCAGCCCGAGCGGGAGGTCGACCGGGGAGCTGTTTTTT. Encoded protein: CASSPSGRSTGELFF.

This chain uses TRBV11-1 with TRBJ2-2, with TRBD2 matching over 10 bases. CDR3 size: 17 residues. CDR1 and CDR2 (germline): SGHAT, FQDESV (reference sequence). The J segment lost 8 bases and the V segment lost 5 bases, leaving 14 bases of the junction unmatched. The chain's CDR3 is CASSRTRAGGLSGELFF. The CDR3 DNA is TGTGCCAGCAGCCGTACGCGAGCGGGGGGGCTGAGTGGGGAGCTGTTTTTT.

The genes are TRBV5-6 and TRBJ1-1, with unresolved D. Per germline, CDR1 SGHDT and CDR2 YYEEEE. This CDR3 has 14 residues. Trimming took 4 bases from V and 4 from J, leaving 14 bases between them. The CDR3 loop is CASSPAGVLTEAFF. The CDR3 region has the DNA TGTGCCAGCAGCCCCGCCGGGGTACTCACTGAAGCTTTCTTT. Supplemented by reference TRBV5-6 and TRBJ1-1, the full variable domain reads DAGVTQSPTHLIKTRGQQVTLRCSPKSGHDTVSWYQQALGQGPQFIFQYYEEEERQRGNFPDRFSGHQFPNYSSELNVNALLLGDSALYLCASSPAGVLTEAFFGQGTRLTVV.

V gene TRBV19 combines with J gene TRBJ1-1; TRBD1 aligns across 7 bases. The CDR3 contains 13 residues. Germline trimming cut 0 bases from V and 7 bases from J; bases unmatched to any gene: 2. CDR1 and CDR2 from the germline V gene are LNHDA and SQIVND (reference sequence). The CDR3 coding sequence is TGTGCCAGTAGTATAGATTGGACAGGTGAAGCTTTCTTT. This sequence encodes CASSIDWTGEAFF.

The rearrangement uses TRBV30 and TRBJ1-4; D may be TRBD1 (5 bases). The CDR3 spans 14 residues. With 3 bases removed from V and 8 bases from J, the gap between germline ends came to 16 bases. Germline assignment: CDR1 GTSNPN and CDR2 SVGIG (reference sequence). The CDR3 loop is CAWSAREAGEKLFF. The CDR3 coding sequence is TGTGCCTGGAGCGCCCGCGAGGCAGGGGAAAAACTGTTTTTT.

This clone was detected a few times. V and J are TRBV6-1 and TRBJ1-1; 7 bases align to TRBD1. Looked up from germline, CDR1 is MNHNS and CDR2 is SASEGT. V lost 4 bases and J lost 3; bases outside the gene matches: 5. The CDR3 runs 14 residues. The CDR3 sequence is CASSVPGQYTEAFF. CDR3 in DNA: TGTGCCAGCAGTGTCCCGGGACAGTACACTGAAGCTTTCTTT.

This chain connects TRBV4-2 to TRBJ1-4; D might be TRBD1 (5 bases). Trimming took off 2 bases at V and 0 bases at J, with 10 bases between the two ends. Germline lookup yields CDR1 LGHNA and CDR2 YNFKEQ. The CDR3 consists of 16 residues. The chain's CDR3 is CASSQTQGATNEKLFF. CDR3 DNA sequence: TGTGCCAGCAGCCAAACTCAGGGTGCAACTAATGAAAAACTGTTTTTT.

The chain joins TRBV4-3 to TRBJ1-4; no firm D call. V was shortened by 0 bases and J by 4 bases, with 9 bases between the two germline ends. CDR1 and CDR2 (germline): LGHNA, YSLEER. This CDR3 is 15 amino acids long. CDR3: CASSQDYGFNEKLFF. Here the CDR3 DNA reads TGCGCCAGCAGCCAAGACTACGGGTTTAATGAAAAACTGTTTTTT.

The chain employs TRBV5-6 and TRBJ1-3; D is undetermined. The CDR3 length is 12 residues. The V and J ends lost 0 bases and 3 bases respectively, with 1 base between them. Germline loops: CDR1 SGHDT, CDR2 YYEEEE. CDR3 DNA sequence: TGTGCCAGCAGCTTGGTTGGAAACACCATATATTTT. Translated, it gives CASSLVGNTIYF.

This clone was counted a few times. The chain employs TRBV19 and TRBJ1-5; tentative D call: TRBD1 (5 bases). V was cut by 4 bases and J by 6 bases, with 10 bases left in between. Germline assignment: CDR1 LNHDA and CDR2 SQIVND (reference sequence). The CDR3 loop spans 13 amino acids. CDR3 region: CASSTGVGQPQHF. Written as DNA, the CDR3 is TGTGCCAGTAGTACGGGGGTAGGTCAGCCCCAGCATTTT.

The chain couples TRBV4-3 to TRBJ2-7, with 7 bases identical to TRBD2. Looked up from germline, CDR1 is LGHNA and CDR2 is YSLEER. The CDR3 runs 15 residues. The V and J ends lost 0 bases and 4 bases, in that order; junction bases with no gene match: 6. CDR3 bases: TGCGCCAGCAGCCAAGATGCTAGCGGAGATTACGAGCAGTACTTC. It is translated as CASSQDASGDYEQYF.

This sequence joins TRBV7-9 and TRBJ2-5, with 7 positions matching TRBD2. This CDR3 is built from 16 residues. Looked up from germline, CDR1 is SEHNR and CDR2 is FQNEAQ (reference sequence). V was pared by 5 bases and J by 7 bases, with 16 bases of the junction left unmatched. CDR3 protein: CASSTSRERGSGTQYF. CDR3 coding DNA: TGTGCCAGCAGCACGTCCCGGGAGCGGGGCTCCGGGACCCAGTACTTC.

The rearrangement uses TRBV5-4 and TRBJ2-7; 9 bases align to TRBD1. The CDR3 length is 13 residues. Germline CDR1 and CDR2: SGHNT and YYREEE (reference sequence). The junction had 5 bases not matched to a gene; V was cut back by 4 bases and J by 6 bases. The CDR3 is CASSEGQGGEQYF. The CDR3 DNA reads as TGTGCCAGCAGCGAGGGACAGGGCGGCGAGCAGTACTTC.

This chain uses TRBV4-1 with TRBJ2-2; a possible D gene is TRBD1 (5 bases). The CDR3 is 17 amino acids. Germline loops: CDR1 MGHRA, CDR2 YSYEKL. V gave up 0 bases and J gave up 5 bases, with 16 bases separating them. CDR3 bases: TGCGCCAGCAGCCAAGATCTTGGCAGGGTCGGAACCGGGGAGCTGTTTTTT. Encoded protein: CASSQDLGRVGTGELFF.

The CDR3 loop is CASSKRSRKPPGPSMNGYTF. The CDR3 bases are TGTGCCAGCAGCAAACGTTCTCGAAAACCCCCCGGGCCCTCTATGAATGGCTACACCTTC. J is TRBJ1-2 and V is TRBV21-1. TRBV21-1 is a pseudogene locus. The CDR3 runs to 20 residues.

This chain uses TRBV10-3 with TRBJ2-2; weak D call: TRBD2 (6 bases). This CDR3 region has 16 residues. The ends were cut back, 3 bases at V and 3 bases at J, with 14 bases in the middle. Germline values: CDR1 ENHRY, CDR2 SYGVKD. This CDR3 is CAISETGIADTGELFF. CDR3 DNA: TGTGCCATCAGTGAAACGGGGATAGCGGACACCGGGGAGCTGTTTTTT.

The chain links TRBV25-1 to TRBJ2-5; D may correspond to TRBD1 or TRBD2 (5 bases each). The CDR3 length is 13 residues. From germline, CDR1 is MGHDK and CDR2 SYGVNS. The V and J ends lost 1 base and 5 bases respectively, with 8 bases between them. The CDR3 DNA reads TGTGCCAGCAGTGAATCCTGGGGGGAGACCCAGTACTTC. Protein product: CASSESWGETQYF.

The chain combines TRBV19 with TRBJ1-1; possible D gene TRBD1, 6 bases. The CDR3 runs 15 residues. Germline loops: CDR1 LNHDA, CDR2 SQIVND (reference sequence). V lost 3 bases and J 2 bases, leaving 13 bases between the germline ends. CDR3 coding DNA: TGTGCCAGTAGTATCTCCAGGGGCCGAAACACTGAAGCTTTCTTT. Translation gives CASSISRGRNTEAFF.

This clone is a singleton in its sample. The chain couples TRBV19 to TRBJ2-2; D ambiguous. The length of the CDR3 is 14 residues. V shed 8 bases and J shed 2 bases, with 12 bases lying between them. The germline V gene has CDR1 LNHDA and CDR2 SQIVND (reference sequence). CDR3 region: CASQSRLNTGELFF. The CDR3, as DNA: TGTGCCAGTCAATCCAGGCTTAACACCGGGGAGCTGTTTTTT.

The chain joins TRBV28 to TRBJ2-3; tentatively, D is TRBD2 (6 bases). The V gene lost 0 bases and the J gene lost 2 bases, with 12 bases spanning the gap. CDR3 length: 16 amino acids. Germline-derived CDR1 and CDR2 are MDHEN and SYDVKM. The CDR3, as DNA: TGTGCCAGCAGTTTATGGGGTAGCGGATCCACAGATACGCAGTATTTT. Protein product: CASSLWGSGSTDTQYF.